These 23 T cell receptor beta chains were sequenced from one sample in a study of cytomegalovirus exposure and HLA in healthy donors. PCR amplification relied on 60 Vbeta primers (plus 13 Jbeta primers). The method was immunoSEQ multiplex PCR; TCRdb's version includes in-frame clones alone and lacks a portion of them. The sample contains over 150,000 clones, over 70% of which appear only once. What was sequenced was PBMCs. Source of these receptors: a male donor in good health and CMV-seronegative.

The CDR3 sequence is CASSPTGGYREQFF. CDR3 DNA sequence: TGTGCCAGCAGCCCTACCGGGGGGTACCGGGAGCAGTTCTTC. The rearrangement links TRBV11-2 to TRBJ2-1; 7 nucleotides agree with TRBD2. The CDR3 has 14 residues. The V gene end was trimmed by 5 bases and the J gene end by 10 bases; junction bases not matched to a gene: 11. CDR1 and CDR2 from the germline V gene are SGHAT and FQNNGV.

The chain is built from TRBV7-7 and TRBJ1-5, with a tentative D call TRBD1 (5 bases). The CDR3 sequence is 16 residues long. Trimming removed 2 bases from V and 2 bases from J, with 13 bases in between. Germline lookup yields CDR1 SSHAT and CDR2 FNYEAQ (reference sequence). CDR3 coding DNA: TGTGCCAGCAGCTTACTTGGCAGGGTTGGCAATCAGCCCCAGCATTTT. This gives the protein CASSLLGRVGNQPQHF.

The chain links TRBV6-1 to TRBJ1-3, with a possible D match to TRBD1 (5 bases). This CDR3 contains 15 residues. The ends were cut back, 4 bases at V and 0 bases at J, with 10 bases in the middle. Looked up from germline, CDR1 is MNHNS and CDR2 is SASEGT. The CDR3 region has the DNA TGTGCCAGCAGTGGGGGACTGAGCTCTGGAAACACCATATATTTT. Encoded protein: CASSGGLSSGNTIYF.

The chain uses TRBV7-2 and TRBJ1-2, with D hard to call. The germline V gene encodes CDR1 SGHTA and CDR2 FQGNSA. Between the trimmed V and J ends, which lost 1 base and 6 bases, there was a span of 12 bases. The CDR3 contains 14 residues. The CDR3 DNA is TGTGCCAGCAGCTTAGATGGTCAGTATAATGGCTACACCTTC. Translated: CASSLDGQYNGYTF. The full variable domain, in which reference TRBV7-2 and TRBJ1-2 provide the parts outside the CDR3, is GAGVSQSPSNKVTEKGKDVELRCDPISGHTALYWYRQSLGQGLEFLIYFQGNSAPDKSGLPSDRFSAERTGGSVSTLTIQRTQQEDSAVYLCASSLDGQYNGYTFGSGTRLTVV.

The genes are TRBV7-2 and TRBJ1-1, with D unresolved. The CDR3 runs to 14 residues. CDR1 and CDR2 from the germline V gene are SGHTA and FQGNSA. V shed 1 base and J shed 8 bases, with 14 bases lying between them. As DNA, the CDR3 is TGTGCCAGCAGCTTAGTCCGGGGAAGGCCCGAAGCTTTCTTT. It specifies CASSLVRGRPEAFF.

The chain uses TRBV6-6 and TRBJ2-7, with TRBD1 matching 9 bases. The CDR3 length is 16 residues. Germline V gives CDR1 MNHNY, CDR2 SVGAGI (reference sequence). With V trimmed by 7 bases and J by 9 bases, 19 bases remained unmatched. CDR3 sequence (DNA): TGTGCCAGCAACACCCGAAGGGACAGGGTGGCTGGGTGGCAGTACTTC. Residues: CASNTRRDRVAGWQYF.

This clone was found a few times. The V gene is TRBV6-5, the J gene TRBJ1-6; the D is unclear. The CDR3 contains 14 residues. Deletions cut 7 bases from V and 10 bases from J, with 17 bases between. Germline assignment: CDR1 MNHEY and CDR2 SVGAGI. The CDR3 coding sequence is TGTGCCAGCACCAAAGCATGGGGAGACTCACCCCTCCACTTT. It yields the protein CASTKAWGDSPLHF.

The genes are TRBV5-1 and TRBJ1-4; perhaps TRBD1 as D (6 bases). V lost 7 bases to trimming and J lost 0 bases, with 10 bases between them. Germline V gene sequence: CDR1 SGHRS, CDR2 YFSETQ. The CDR3 has 14 amino acids. The DNA of the CDR3 is TGCGCCAGCGCGACAGGAGCAACTAATGAAAAACTGTTTTTT. Translated: CASATGATNEKLFF.

This sequence joins TRBV28 and TRBJ1-4; D ambiguous. From germline, CDR1 is MDHEN and CDR2 SYDVKM. CDR3 length: 13 residues. V gave up 10 bases and J gave up 10 bases, with 19 bases separating them. For the CDR3, the DNA is TGTGCCACCACGGAATCCGGGGAGGCAAAACTGTTTTTT. Its translation is CATTESGEAKLFF. The whole variable domain, filled in from reference TRBV28 and TRBJ1-4, reads DVKVTQSSRYLVKRTGEKVFLECVQDMDHENMFWYRQDPGLGLRLIYFSYDVKMKEKGDIPEGYSVSREKKERFSLILESASTNQTSMYLCATTESGEAKLFFGSGTQLSVL.

The chain joins TRBV4-1 to TRBJ2-3, with D maybe TRBD1 (6 bases). This CDR3 is built from 18 residues. V was clipped by 4 bases and J by 2 bases, with 22 bases between them. From germline, CDR1 is MGHRA and CDR2 YSYEKL. Here the CDR3 DNA reads TGCGCCAGCAGCCGACAGGCCCTTGATAGCGACGCCACAGATACGCAGTATTTT. Translated, it gives CASSRQALDSDATDTQYF.

A few counts support this clone. The rearrangement uses TRBV9 and TRBJ2-1, with 9 bases lining up with TRBD2. The germline CDR1 and CDR2 sequences are SGDLS and YYNGEE. The V and J ends lost 2 bases and 7 bases, in that order; junction bases with no gene match: 7. The CDR3 extends over 15 amino acids. The CDR3 nucleotides are TGTGCCAGCAGCGTTAGCGGGAGCACGGGGAATGAGCAGTTCTTC. Translation gives CASSVSGSTGNEQFF.

The chain links TRBV28 to TRBJ1-5; 7 bases are shared with TRBD1. CDR3 length: 16 residues. Germline V lookup: CDR1 MDHEN, CDR2 SYDVKM. Losses at the gene ends were 6 bases for V and 6 bases for J; bases not matched to a gene: 14. For the CDR3, the DNA is TGTGCCAGCAGCTTACCAGGGGGTGTGAGTAGTCAGCCCCAGCATTTT. Protein product: CASSLPGGVSSQPQHF.

The chain employs TRBV28 and TRBJ1-1; TRBD1 agrees at 8 bases. Per germline, CDR1 MDHEN and CDR2 SYDVKM. This CDR3 contains 16 residues. V gave up 4 bases and J gave up 5 bases; unmatched junction bases: 12. The CDR3 coding sequence is TGTGCCAGCAGTTCCCCCCAAGACAGGGGTTTAACTGAAGCTTTCTTT. The encoded protein is CASSSPQDRGLTEAFF.

This chain links TRBV25-1 with TRBJ1-5; D uncertain. The CDR3 has 16 residues. Per the germline V gene, CDR1 is MGHDK and CDR2 is SYGVNS. Trimming shortened V by 1 base and J by 2 bases, and 12 bases separated the two germline ends. DNA of the CDR3: TGTGCCAGCAGTGAATTCGGGGATTCGCGCAATCAGCCCCAGCATTTT. It yields the protein CASSEFGDSRNQPQHF.

The chain carries TRBV6-5 and TRBJ1-1; maybe TRBD1 (5 bases). This CDR3 has 14 amino acids. Germline CDR1 reads MNHEY; CDR2 reads SVGAGI. V was shortened by 5 bases and J by 1 base, with 11 bases between the two germline ends. CDR3 sequence: CASSRQRENTEAFF. The CDR3 region has the DNA TGTGCCAGCAGTCGACAGAGAGAGAACACTGAAGCTTTCTTT.

The chain carries TRBV28 and TRBJ1-5, with D perhaps matching TRBD1 (6 bases). The CDR3 loop spans 14 amino acids. Germline CDR1 reads MDHEN; CDR2 reads SYDVKM. V lost 5 bases to trimming and J lost 5 bases, with 13 bases between them. CDR3 nucleotide sequence: TGTGCCAGCAGTCCCACGGACAGTGATCAGCCCCAGCATTTT. Residues: CASSPTDSDQPQHF.

The V and J genes are TRBV5-1 and TRBJ2-3; D gene ambiguous. Germline V gene data show CDR1 as SGHRS and CDR2 as YFSETQ. The V gene lost 0 bases and the J gene lost 2 bases, with 10 bases spanning the gap. The CDR3 has 15 amino acids. The CDR3: CASSLGLTPTDTQYF. Written as DNA, the CDR3 is TGCGCCAGCAGCTTGGGCTTAACTCCCACAGATACGCAGTATTTT. Complete variable domain (other parts from reference TRBV5-1 and TRBJ2-3): KAGVTQTPRYLIKTRGQQVTLSCSPISGHRSVSWYQQTPGQGLQFLFEYFSETQRNKGNFPGRFSGRQFSNSRSEMNVSTLELGDSALYLCASSLGLTPTDTQYFGPGTRLTVL.

The chain combines TRBV30 with TRBJ1-3, with TRBD1 as a possible D gene (5 bases). CDR1 GTSNPN and CDR2 SVGIG come from the germline V gene (reference sequence). Trimming shortened V by 1 base and J by 6 bases, and 10 bases separated the two germline ends. The CDR3 extends over 13 amino acids. CDR3 protein: CAWSDRNLNTIYF. The CDR3 nucleotides are TGTGCCTGGAGTGACAGGAATCTAAACACCATATATTTT.

DNA of the CDR3: TGTGCCAGCAGCTTGGCCGTCGAGACCCAGTACTTC. Protein product: CASSLAVETQYF. The rearrangement links TRBV5-6 to TRBJ2-5; D gene ambiguous. Germline values: CDR1 SGHDT, CDR2 YYEEEE. V lost 0 bases to trimming and J lost 5 bases, with 5 bases between them. This CDR3 contains 12 residues.

The V and J genes are TRBV4-1 and TRBJ1-2; no clear D gene. V gave up 0 bases and J gave up 5 bases, with 16 bases separating them. Germline assignment: CDR1 MGHRA and CDR2 YSYEKL. The length of the CDR3 is 16 residues. CDR3 in DNA: TGCGCCAGCAGCCAAGATATAAGGACTTCCCTTTATGGCTACACCTTC. It is translated as CASSQDIRTSLYGYTF.

The chain couples TRBV9 to TRBJ2-1, with D maybe TRBD1 (5 bases). V shed 3 bases and J shed 4 bases, with 14 bases lying between them. The germline V gene encodes CDR1 SGDLS and CDR2 YYNGEE. The CDR3 consists of 15 residues. In DNA form, the CDR3 reads TGTGCCAGCAGCGGAGACGAGACAGTGTACAATGAGCAGTTCTTC. This sequence encodes CASSGDETVYNEQFF.

This clone has only one observation. The gene calls are TRBV19 and TRBJ2-1; TRBD2 agrees at 7 bases. The CDR3 is 15 amino acids. V dropped 5 bases and J dropped 3; count of bases not matched to a gene: 7. CDR1 is LNHDA and CDR2 is SQIVND in the germline V gene (reference sequence). The CDR3 sequence is CASSRGGSFYNEQFF. CDR3 nucleotides: TGTGCCAGTAGTCGGGGCGGGAGTTTCTACAATGAGCAGTTCTTC. The full variable domain, completed using reference TRBV19 and TRBJ2-1, is DGGITQSPKYLFRKEGQNVTLSCEQNLNHDAMYWYRQDPGQGLRLIYYSQIVNDFQKGDIAEGYSVSREKKESFPLTVTSAQKNPTAFYLCASSRGGSFYNEQFFGPGTRLTVL.

J is TRBJ1-1 and V is TRBV19, with a possible D match to TRBD1 (6 bases). The V end lost 7 bases, the J end lost 0 bases, and 12 bases lay between the germline ends. The CDR3 runs to 14 residues. Germline V gene data show CDR1 as LNHDA and CDR2 as SQIVND (reference sequence). The CDR3 sequence is CASKWTEMNTEAFF. The CDR3, as DNA: TGTGCCAGTAAATGGACAGAAATGAACACTGAAGCTTTCTTT.